This passage covers 24 T cell receptor beta chains from one sample sequenced in a study of early T cells in non-severe SARS-CoV-2 infection. MiXCR was run by TCRdb on the 5' RACE reads, yielding one entry per CDR3 protein. The sample shows approximately 76,000 distinct CDR3 sequences, around 10% of them seen only once. Material for sequencing was whole blood. These receptors were taken from an adult who was a healthcare worker with PCR-confirmed SARS-CoV-2 infection or an uninfected control (not recorded which).

A few counts support this clonotype. The chain carries TRBV6-1 and TRBJ2-1; 10 bases are shared with TRBD1. After removal of 10 bases from V and 6 bases from J, the junction contained 9 bases not matched to a gene. The CDR3 consists of 14 residues. Per germline, CDR1 MNHNS and CDR2 SASEGT. This CDR3 reads CAISGTGEVNEQFF. The CDR3 DNA sequence: TGTGCCATCTCCGGGACAGGGGAGGTCAATGAGCAGTTCTTC.

This clonotype turned up a few times. The CDR3 nucleotides are TGTGCCAGCAGCTTAGCTGCTGTCAACTATGGCTACACCTTC. Translation: CASSLAAVNYGYTF. This chain links TRBV7-2 with TRBJ1-2; D remains unclear. Germline lookup yields CDR1 SGHTA and CDR2 FQGNSA. The V and J ends lost 0 bases and 2 bases respectively, with 7 bases between them. The CDR3 runs 14 residues.

A few counts support this clonotype. The chain couples TRBV7-6 to TRBJ2-5; unclear D gene. The ends were cut back, 3 bases at V and 1 base at J, with 12 bases in the middle. From germline, CDR1 is SGHVS and CDR2 FNYEAQ. CDR3 size: 15 residues. The CDR3 reads CASSLGFGPQETQYF. In nucleotides, the CDR3 is TGTGCCAGCAGCTTGGGCTTCGGTCCCCAAGAGACCCAGTACTTC.

This clonotype was observed at least ten times. The J gene is TRBJ2-7, the V gene TRBV12-3 or TRBV12-4; D may be TRBD1 (6 bases). The CDR3 is made up of 14 amino acids. With 6 bases removed from V and 3 bases from J, the gap between germline ends came to 15 bases. CDR3 coding DNA: TGTGCCAGCAGCTCATTCCAGGGGCACTACGAGCAGTACTTC. Its translation is CASSSFQGHYEQYF.

The chain joins TRBV6-2 or TRBV6-3 to TRBJ2-1; 15 bases match TRBD2. This CDR3 region has 16 residues. The J segment lost 7 bases and the V segment lost 9 bases, leaving 10 bases of the junction unmatched. Germline V gene lookup returns CDR1 MNHEY and CDR2 SVGEGT. Here the CDR3 DNA reads TGTGCCAGTAGATGGACTAGCGGGGGGGCAGGTAATGAGCAGTTCTTC. Amino acid sequence: CASRWTSGGAGNEQFF.

On this clonotype itself: With a much larger clone just one base away, this may be a read error. The DNA is omitted, as the CDR3 cannot be located on it reliably, and the CDR3 follows TCRdb's listing. V and J are TRBV4-3 and TRBJ2-2; the D segment call TRBD2 is taken from the table without a DNA check. Germline V CDR1 and CDR2: LGHNA, YSLEER. Counting both end residues, the CDR3 totals 20 amino acids. CDR3 region: CASSKERGLAGDRAPGSCFF.

Many counts were recorded for this clonotype. J is TRBJ2-1 and V is TRBV7-8, with no clear D. Germline CDR1 SGHVS, CDR2 FQNEAQ. This CDR3 region has 13 residues. Deletions cut 2 bases from V and 4 bases from J, with 6 bases between. Here the CDR3 reads CASSLKSYNEQFF. The CDR3 nucleotides read TGTGCCAGCAGCTTAAAGTCTTACAATGAGCAGTTCTTC.

V is TRBV20-1 and J is TRBJ2-1; 15 bases are a match to TRBD2. CDR1 DFQATT and CDR2 SNEGSKA come from the germline V gene (reference sequence). J lost 8 bases, V lost 1 base, and 3 bases had no gene match. The CDR3 length is 15 residues. In nucleotides, the CDR3 is TGCAGTGCTAGAGGAGGACTAGCGGGGGGGTATGAGCAGTTCTTC. Protein sequence: CSARGGLAGGYEQFF.

This clonotype was seen only a few times. The chain combines TRBV29-1 with TRBJ1-1; no definite D call. The ends were cut back, 5 bases at V and 1 base at J, with 11 bases in the middle. This CDR3 has 13 residues. Germline V lookup: CDR1 SQVTM, CDR2 ANQGSEA. The CDR3 DNA reads TGCAGCGTTTCTTCCAAGGGGAACACTGAAGCTTTCTTT. Its protein product is CSVSSKGNTEAFF.

The CDR3 here is CASSPGAGANVLTF. The CDR3 nucleotides are TGTGCCAGCAGCCCAGGGGCCGGGGCCAACGTCCTGACTTTC. This chain joins TRBV7-3 and TRBJ2-6; a possible D gene is TRBD1 (6 bases). CDR3 length: 14 amino acids. Germline V gene sequence: CDR1 SGHTA, CDR2 FQGTGA. Trimming left V 5 bases short and J 4 bases short, with 9 bases between.

In this sample, this clonotype turned up many times. This chain uses TRBV7-2 with TRBJ2-3; 10 positions match TRBD1. CDR3 length: 14 amino acids. Germline CDR1 is SGHTA and CDR2 is FQGNSA. V lost 10 bases to trimming and J lost 0 bases; unmatched junction nucleotides: 4. The CDR3: CATTGQGSTDTQYF. The CDR3 DNA sequence: TGTGCCACTACGGGACAGGGGAGCACAGATACGCAGTATTTT.

In its sample, this clonotype was seen a few times. The chain couples TRBV18 to TRBJ1-1; 8 positions match TRBD1. Germline CDR1 reads KGHSH; CDR2 reads LQKENI. CDR3 size: 17 residues. Trimming at V came to 6 bases and at J to 0 bases, leaving 12 bases not matched to a gene. This CDR3 reads CASSLGQGWLMNTEAFF. CDR3 DNA: TGTGCCAGCTCCCTCGGACAGGGATGGTTAATGAACACTGAAGCTTTCTTT.

V is TRBV29-1 and J is TRBJ2-5; no firm D call. CDR1 is SQVTM and CDR2 is ANQGSEA in the germline V gene. Deletions cut 4 bases from V and 2 bases from J, with 5 bases between. The CDR3 has 11 amino acids. The CDR3 DNA reads TGCAGCGTTGTTAAACAAGAGACCCAGTACTTC. It encodes CSVVKQETQYF.

This clonotype was seen a few times. The chain has TRBV29-1 and TRBJ2-1; 9 bases match TRBD2. Germline V gene lookup returns CDR1 SQVTM and CDR2 ANQGSEA. V shed 6 bases and J 7 bases; nucleotides not matched to a gene: 4. This CDR3 has 12 residues. This CDR3 is CSVAGGPNEQFF. The CDR3 DNA is TGCAGCGTAGCGGGGGGCCCTAATGAGCAGTTCTTC.

This clonotype was picked up a small number of times. The chain couples TRBV25-1 to TRBJ1-2; TRBD1 matches at 7 bases. The CDR3 contains 14 residues. The trim removed 2 bases at V and 8 bases at J, leaving 8 bases unmatched. The germline V gene encodes CDR1 MGHDK and CDR2 SYGVNS. For the CDR3, the DNA is TGTGCCAGCAGTGAACAGGGGGTGAGAGGGGGCTACACCTTC. Protein sequence: CASSEQGVRGGYTF.

The sample holds a few counts of this clonotype. Compared with germline, one end of the junction differs, possibly owing to a read error. The chain couples TRBV29-1 to TRBJ1-1; no reliable D call. This CDR3 spans 13 amino acids. Germline CDR1 is SQVTM and CDR2 is ANQGSEA. The CDR3 is CSGETRGDTEAFF. The CDR3 bases are TGCAGCGGTGAAACACGTGGGGACACTGAAGCTTTCTTT.

The V call is TRBV11-2, the J call TRBJ2-7; TRBD1 matches at 8 bases. Germline V gives CDR1 SGHAT, CDR2 FQNNGV. V lost 5 bases, J lost 6 bases, and 12 bases stayed unmatched. The CDR3 length is 15 residues. The CDR3 DNA is TGTGCCAGCAGCCCAGACGAGACAGGGGCGGGCGAGCAGTACTTC. This codes for CASSPDETGAGEQYF.

Ten or more counts support this clonotype. At one end, the junction sequence differs from germline, possibly due to a read error. CDR3 nucleotides: TGTGGTTGTGCACCCGACACCGGGGAGCTGTTTTTT. Protein product: CGCAPDTGELFF. The rearrangement uses TRBV29-1 and TRBJ2-2; no clear D gene. This CDR3 spans 12 amino acids. From germline, CDR1 is SQVTM and CDR2 ANQGSEA.

The J gene is TRBJ1-1, the V gene TRBV20-1; maybe TRBD1 (5 bases). Per germline, CDR1 DFQATT and CDR2 SNEGSKA (reference sequence). Deletions cut 6 bases from V and 1 base from J, with 12 bases between. The CDR3 consists of 13 residues. The CDR3 spells CSAPGTPNTEAFF. Here the CDR3 DNA reads TGCAGTGCGCCCGGGACGCCGAACACTGAAGCTTTCTTT.

This clonotype turned up a few times. The rearrangement uses TRBV6-4 and TRBJ2-3, with a possible D match to TRBD2 (5 bases). The V end lost 3 bases, the J end lost 3 bases, and 13 bases lay between the germline ends. Germline V gene data show CDR1 as MRHNA and CDR2 as SNTAGT. This CDR3 has 15 amino acids. This CDR3 is CASSESSFGTDTQYF. The DNA of the CDR3 is TGTGCCAGCAGTGAGTCTAGCTTTGGGACAGATACGCAGTATTTT.

This clonotype has a count of ten or more. This sequence joins TRBV7-6 and TRBJ2-3; D may be TRBD2 (6 bases). Trimming removed 5 bases at V and 5 bases at J, with 14 bases between. The length of the CDR3 is 14 residues. From germline, CDR1 is SGHVS and CDR2 FNYEAQ. CDR3 residues: CASSPLRGVDTQYF. In nucleotides, the CDR3 is TGTGCCAGCAGCCCCCTGCGGGGAGTAGATACGCAGTATTTT.

This clonotype was observed at least ten times. V gene TRBV7-2 combines with J gene TRBJ1-1, with TRBD1 identical over 8 bases. CDR3 length: 14 amino acids. Germline loops: CDR1 SGHTA, CDR2 FQGNSA. J lost 11 bases, V lost 5 bases, and 13 bases had no gene match. CDR3 DNA: TGTGCCAGCAGCCCCGACAGGGGTTCGTTTGGGGCTTTCTTT. Its protein product is CASSPDRGSFGAFF.

A note on this clonotype: Sequence at one end of the junction differs from germline and may be a read error. The rearrangement uses TRBV4-3 and TRBJ2-2, with TRBD2 matching over 7 bases. In germline, CDR1 is LGHNA, CDR2 YSLEER. The CDR3 extends over 17 amino acids. The CDR3 region is CTSSQAPSGVNTGELFF. In DNA form, the CDR3 reads TGCACCAGCAGCCAAGCCCCCAGCGGGGTGAACACCGGGGAGCTGTTTTTT.

In this sample, this clonotype turned up many times. The genes are TRBV11-1 and TRBJ1-1; a weak D match, TRBD1 (6 bases). Germline-derived CDR1 and CDR2 are SGHAT and FQDESV (reference sequence). V shed 3 bases and J shed 2 bases, with 7 bases lying between them. This CDR3 is built from 13 residues. CDR3 amino acids: CASSLGTNTEAFF. As DNA, the CDR3 is TGTGCCAGCAGCTTGGGGACAAACACTGAAGCTTTCTTT.